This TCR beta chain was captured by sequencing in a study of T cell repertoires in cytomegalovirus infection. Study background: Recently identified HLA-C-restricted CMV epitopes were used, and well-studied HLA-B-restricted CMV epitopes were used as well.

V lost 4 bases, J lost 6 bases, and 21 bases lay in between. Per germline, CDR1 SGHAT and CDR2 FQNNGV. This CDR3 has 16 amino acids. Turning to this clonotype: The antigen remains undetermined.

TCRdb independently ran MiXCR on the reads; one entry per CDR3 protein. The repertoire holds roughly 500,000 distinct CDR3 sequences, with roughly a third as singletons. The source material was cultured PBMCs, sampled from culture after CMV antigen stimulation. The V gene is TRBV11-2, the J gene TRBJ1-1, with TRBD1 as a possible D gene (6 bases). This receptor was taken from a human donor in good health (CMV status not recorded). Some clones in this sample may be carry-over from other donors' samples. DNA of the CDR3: TGTGCCAGCAGCTCTATCAACAGGGTTGGCTCATCTGAAGCTTTCTTT. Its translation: CASSSINRVGSSEAFF.